This section outlines one T cell receptor (beta chain) sequence together with its context. The table came from immunoSEQ multiplex PCR; TCRdb's copy has only in-frame clones and leaves some out. The table shows fewer than 75,000 clones, with approximately 80% occurring only once. The sample belongs to a study of PD-L1 blockade in urothelial cancer. Study as a whole: Analysis of blood occurred 3 weeks (second dose) and 6 weeks after treatment start. The study recovered a median of around 150,000 T cells per blood sample.

This CDR3 is 15 amino acids long. The V gene end was trimmed by 7 bases and the J gene end by 7 bases; junction bases not matched to a gene: 8. Germline CDR1 reads MNHEY; CDR2 reads SMNVEV (reference sequence). The gene calls are TRBV27 and TRBJ2-1; 12 nucleotides match TRBD2. This specimen consisted of PBMCs, obtained around atezolizumab (anti-PD-L1) treatment. This TCR came from a man in his 70s with urothelial cancer. In DNA form, the CDR3 reads TGTGCCAGCACCCTGACTAGCGGGAGTAGTAATGAGCAGTTCTTC. Amino acids: CASTLTSGSSNEQFF.